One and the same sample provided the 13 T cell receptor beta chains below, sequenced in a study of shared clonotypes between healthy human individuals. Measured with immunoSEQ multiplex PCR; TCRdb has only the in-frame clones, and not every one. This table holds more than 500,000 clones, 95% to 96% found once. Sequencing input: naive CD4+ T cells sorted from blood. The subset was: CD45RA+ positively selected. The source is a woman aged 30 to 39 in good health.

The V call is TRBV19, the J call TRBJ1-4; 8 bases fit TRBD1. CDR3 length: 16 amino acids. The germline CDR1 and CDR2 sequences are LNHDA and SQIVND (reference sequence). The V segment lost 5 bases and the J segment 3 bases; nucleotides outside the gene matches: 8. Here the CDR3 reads CASSSQGALSNEKLFF. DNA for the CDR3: TGTGCCAGTAGTTCGCAGGGGGCGCTTTCTAATGAAAAACTGTTTTTT.

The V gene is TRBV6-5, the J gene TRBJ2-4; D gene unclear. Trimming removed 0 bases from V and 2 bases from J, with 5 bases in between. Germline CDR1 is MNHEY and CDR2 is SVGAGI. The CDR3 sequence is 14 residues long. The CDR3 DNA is TGTGCCAGCAGTTACTCTACGACCAAAAACATTCAGTACTTC. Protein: CASSYSTTKNIQYF.

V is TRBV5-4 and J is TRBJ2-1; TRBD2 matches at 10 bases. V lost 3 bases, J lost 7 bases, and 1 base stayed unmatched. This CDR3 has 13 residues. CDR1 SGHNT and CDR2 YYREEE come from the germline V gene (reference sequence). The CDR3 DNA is TGTGCCAGCAGCTGGACTAGCGGTAATGAGCAGTTCTTC. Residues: CASSWTSGNEQFF.

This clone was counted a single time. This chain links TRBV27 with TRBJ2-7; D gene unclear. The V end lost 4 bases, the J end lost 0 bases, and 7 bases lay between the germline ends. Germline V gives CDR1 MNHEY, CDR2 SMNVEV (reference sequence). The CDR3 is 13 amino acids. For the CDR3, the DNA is TGTGCCAGCAGTTACAAAGACTCCTACGAGCAGTACTTC. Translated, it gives CASSYKDSYEQYF.

CDR3 nucleotides: TGTGCCATCAGTGATCCTCGGGGAAAGGGGGGGAACACCGGGGAGCTGTTTTTT. Protein sequence: CAISDPRGKGGNTGELFF. This chain links TRBV10-3 with TRBJ2-2, with D perhaps given as TRBD1 or TRBD2 (6 bases each). V was cut by 3 bases and J by 1 base, with 18 bases left in between. This CDR3 has 18 amino acids. CDR1 and CDR2 from the germline V gene are ENHRY and SYGVKD.

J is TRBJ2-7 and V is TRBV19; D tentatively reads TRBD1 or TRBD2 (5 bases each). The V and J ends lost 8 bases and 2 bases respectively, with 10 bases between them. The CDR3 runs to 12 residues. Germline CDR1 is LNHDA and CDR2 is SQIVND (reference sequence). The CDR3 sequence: CASRGTTYEQYF. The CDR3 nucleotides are TGTGCCAGTCGGGGCACCACCTACGAGCAGTACTTC.

The CDR3 region is CASSELYSPLHF. CDR3 coding DNA: TGTGCCAGCAGTGAACTCTATTCACCCCTCCACTTT. The chain recombines TRBV2 with TRBJ1-6; D is undetermined. This CDR3 region has 12 residues. CDR1 is SNHLY, CDR2 FYNNEI, per germline. Trimming removed 2 bases at V and 8 bases at J, with 4 bases between.

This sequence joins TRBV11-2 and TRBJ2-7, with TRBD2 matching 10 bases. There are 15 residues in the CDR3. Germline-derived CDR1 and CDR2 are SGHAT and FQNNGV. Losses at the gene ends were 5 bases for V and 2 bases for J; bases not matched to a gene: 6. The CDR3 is CASSPGLADAYEQYF. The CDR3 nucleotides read TGTGCCAGCAGCCCCGGACTAGCGGACGCCTACGAGCAGTACTTC. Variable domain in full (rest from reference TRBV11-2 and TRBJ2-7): EAGVAQSPRYKIIEKRQSVAFWCNPISGHATLYWYQQILGQGPKLLIQFQNNGVVDDSQLPKDRFSAERLKGVDSTLKIQPAKLEDSAVYLCASSPGLADAYEQYFGPGTRLTVT.

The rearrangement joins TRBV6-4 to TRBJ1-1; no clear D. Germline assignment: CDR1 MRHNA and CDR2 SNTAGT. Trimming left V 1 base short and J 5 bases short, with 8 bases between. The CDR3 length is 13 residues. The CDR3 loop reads CASSDFSDTEAFF. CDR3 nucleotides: TGTGCCAGCAGTGACTTTAGCGATACTGAAGCTTTCTTT.

The DNA for the CDR3 is TGTGCCAGCACCGGGGGCGTCCCACGGGGTGAGCAGTTCTTC. It yields the protein CASTGGVPRGEQFF. The gene calls are TRBV27 and TRBJ2-1; D could derive from TRBD1 or TRBD2 (6 bases each). CDR1 is MNHEY and CDR2 is SMNVEV in the germline V gene (reference sequence). V lost 7 bases and J 9 bases, leaving 19 bases between the germline ends. The CDR3 spans 14 residues.

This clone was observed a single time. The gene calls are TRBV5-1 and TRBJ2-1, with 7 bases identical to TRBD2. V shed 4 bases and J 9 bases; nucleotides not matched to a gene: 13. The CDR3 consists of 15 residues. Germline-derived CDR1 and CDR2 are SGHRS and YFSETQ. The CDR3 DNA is TGCGCCAGCAGCGCCCTGGCGAGCGGGAACCGTGAGCAGTTCTTC. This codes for CASSALASGNREQFF.

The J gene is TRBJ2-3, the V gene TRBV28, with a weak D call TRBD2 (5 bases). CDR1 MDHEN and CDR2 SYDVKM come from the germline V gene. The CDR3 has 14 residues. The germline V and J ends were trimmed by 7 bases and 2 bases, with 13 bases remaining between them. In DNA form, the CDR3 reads TGTGCCAGCAAAGAGGGCAGCAACACAGATACGCAGTATTTT. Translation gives CASKEGSNTDTQYF.

CDR3 loop: CASSNRDRDYNEQFF. The CDR3 DNA reads TGTGCCAGTAGCAACCGGGACAGGGACTACAATGAGCAGTTCTTC. J is TRBJ2-1 and V is TRBV19, with TRBD1 matching 9 bases. Unmatched junction bases numbered 6, after V lost 6 bases and J lost 3 bases. The germline V gene has CDR1 LNHDA and CDR2 SQIVND (reference sequence). This CDR3 has 15 residues. The whole variable domain, remainder taken from reference TRBV19 and TRBJ2-1, is DGGITQSPKYLFRKEGQNVTLSCEQNLNHDAMYWYRQDPGQGLRLIYYSQIVNDFQKGDIAEGYSVSREKKESFPLTVTSAQKNPTAFYLCASSNRDRDYNEQFFGPGTRLTVL.